The sequence of this TCR beta chain was determined in a study of T cell repertoires in cytomegalovirus infection. Study-level information: Indicated by public TCR beta signatures were CMV infection and matching HLA type. Study results and caveats: The study found HLA-C-restricted CMV-specific TCR beta clonotypes dominating the ex vivo response. Based on cumulative public TCR beta family frequency, carriers of CMV plus the relevant HLA were identified.

This CDR3 comprises 14 residues. V shed 7 bases and J shed 0 bases, with 13 bases lying between them. Per the germline V gene, CDR1 is MDHEN and CDR2 is SYDVKM. This clonotype turned up a few times. Its cognate antigen is unknown. In TCRdb, the reads were re-called with MiXCR into one record per CDR3 protein. The sample carries 150,000 or so distinct CDR3 sequences, roughly a quarter recorded once. The rearrangement links TRBV28 to TRBJ2-7, with D possibly TRBD1 on 6 matching bases. This sequence was found in a human donor in good health (CMV status not recorded). Some clones in this sample may be carry-over from other donors' samples. The sample was PBMCs. CDR3 nucleotide sequence: TGTGCCAGCACACACAGGGACGGCTCCTACGAGCAGTACTTC. It encodes CASTHRDGSYEQYF.